The 4 T cell receptor beta chains below all came from one sample that was sequenced in a study of cytomegalovirus exposure and HLA in healthy donors. PCR used 60 Vbeta primers and 13 Jbeta primers. Using immunoSEQ multiplex PCR, the repertoire was profiled, and TCRdb retains in-frame clones only, with some absent. Here the sample spans around 130,000 clones, around four fifths being singletons. The sample comprised PBMCs. The receptor source for this set is a man aged 40-55 years in good health and CMV-seronegative.

The chain carries TRBV7-9 and TRBJ1-1, with 9 bases aligning to TRBD1. This CDR3 contains 15 residues. The germline gives CDR1 SEHNR, CDR2 FQNEAQ (reference sequence). Trimming at V came to 5 bases and at J to 5 bases, leaving 9 bases not matched to a gene. CDR3 residues: CASSPRTGARTEAFF. The CDR3 DNA reads TGTGCCAGCAGCCCGCGGACAGGGGCGAGGACTGAAGCTTTCTTT.

CDR3 DNA: TGTGCCAGCAGCTCGGGACTAGCGGGAGACACCGGGGAGCTGTTTTTT. It encodes CASSSGLAGDTGELFF. The chain joins TRBV5-4 to TRBJ2-2; 14 nucleotides line up with TRBD2. With 3 bases clipped from V and 3 bases from J, the junction kept 1 base outside the gene matches. This CDR3 is 16 amino acids long. CDR1 SGHNT and CDR2 YYREEE come from the germline V gene (reference sequence).

V is TRBV5-8 and J is TRBJ1-6; 9 positions agree with TRBD1. CDR3 length equals 14 residues. V dropped 4 bases and J dropped 9; count of bases not matched to a gene: 5. CDR1 and CDR2 from the germline V gene are SGHTS and YDEGEE. The CDR3 sequence is CASSLGQGSSPLHF. The DNA of the CDR3 is TGTGCCAGCAGCCTAGGACAGGGGAGTTCACCCCTCCACTTT.

The chain is built from TRBV10-1 and TRBJ1-1; 9 bases agree with TRBD1. The CDR3 contains 13 residues. J gave up 4 bases and V 8 bases, and 5 bases lay outside the gene matches. Germline V gene data show CDR1 as WNHNN and CDR2 as SYGVQD (reference sequence). The CDR3 DNA is TGCGCCAGCCAAGGGACAGGGCCCACTGAAGCTTTCTTT. This codes for CASQGTGPTEAFF.